A selection of T cell receptor beta chains follows, all from one sample in a study of blood T cell repertoires in COVID-19. Sequencing used immunoSEQ multiplex PCR; TCRdb keeps in-frame clones, though not all of them. Of 160,000 or so clones listed, more than 70% are singletons. The sample taken for sequencing was peripheral blood. The origin of the receptors is a man in his 60s with acute or convalescent COVID-19. CDR3s include the opening cysteine and the closing phenylalanine or tryptophan. D genes are given only for firm matches.

>.|TRBV7-2|TRBJ2-3
CASSLGQNTDTQYF
>.|TRBV6-5|TRBJ2-7
CASRAVTDYPYEQYF
>.|TRBV10-3|TRBJ1-6
CAIRQPNSPLHF
>.|TRBV5-6|TRBJ1-1
CASSLSEGVVHTEAFF
>TRBD1|TRBV25-1|TRBJ1-4
CASSESGTGNEKLFF
>.|TRBV19|TRBJ1-1
CASSMWGRVDTEAFF
>.|TRBV12-3/TRBV12-4|TRBJ2-7
CASSSQAREQYF
>.|TRBV6-5|TRBJ1-1
CASNRKVGTEAFF
>.|TRBV5-1|TRBJ1-1
CASSPLSGGSDTEAFF
>.|TRBV29-1|TRBJ1-1
CSVARPTEAFF
>.|TRBV5-6|TRBJ1-2
CASSFQGLANYGYTF
>.|TRBV6-2/TRBV6-3|TRBJ2-1
CASSYGAGEQFF
>.|TRBV6-5|TRBJ1-3
CASSYSGQSGTIYF
>.|TRBV5-3|TRBJ1-1
CARPNTEAFF
>.|TRBV19|TRBJ1-1
CASRGREGRGTEAFF
>TRBD1|TRBV4-3|TRBJ1-2
CASSQEGQGLYGYTF
>.|TRBV6-5|TRBJ1-5
CASGPSISNQPQHF
>TRBD2|TRBV14|TRBJ2-1
CASSPYLLAGGYNEQFF
>.|TRBV6-5|TRBJ1-5
CATDWGNQPQHF
>.|TRBV19|TRBJ2-4
CASSPLGGGQSYIQYF
>TRBD1|TRBV11-2|TRBJ1-6
CASSLTGRNSPLHF
>.|TRBV15|TRBJ1-5
CATSRDEQPQHF
>.|TRBV7-2|TRBJ1-2
CASSTKSTGKGYTF
>.|TRBV11-2|TRBJ2-7
CASSLLTRGSSYEQYF
>.|TRBV6-6|TRBJ2-7
CASSPTGSEQYF
>TRBD1|TRBV6-2/TRBV6-3|TRBJ2-5
CASSFPRTGGAETQYF
>.|TRBV5-1|TRBJ2-7
CARVRSDSWYEQYF
>TRBD1|TRBV4-3|TRBJ2-5
CASSQDRDRGRETQYF